What follows is one T cell receptor (beta chain) and its context. Its specific antigen is unknown. There are no base qualities to consult, and no much larger clone falls within one base. This entry comes from a study of T cells in Graves' hyperthyroidism and ophthalmopathy (dated by TCRdb to the late 2010s). Looking at the study overall: Peripheral blood was collected at initial diagnosis, before any treatment. In addition, the study compared T-cell repertoires in thyroid tissue and in blood from about 6 Graves' hyperthyroidism patients. Prospective prediction of ophthalmopathy was tested in an independent validation cohort consisting of 18 to 20 hyperthyroidism patients and approximately 16 patients who later progressed to ophthalmopathy. A discovery cohort of around 98 patients, about 40 with Graves' ophthalmopathy and more than 55 with stable Graves' hyperthyroidism, was used to find distinguishing TCR V-J signatures. The 100 or so discovery patients were divided at random into training and test sets in a 7:3 ratio. According to the paper, TCR Vbeta CDR3 sequencing was carried out on some 130 peripheral blood samples, which came from fewer than 50 ophthalmopathy, around 75 hyperthyroidism and some 17 progressor patients. After blood sampling, hyperthyroidism patients were treated with methimazole at a starting dose of 30 mg daily, and ophthalmopathy patients were treated with high-dose intravenous methylprednisolone. The full study reports these points: Ophthalmopathy was separated from stable hyperthyroidism by a 13 V-J signature model, with about 86% sensitivity and about 81% specificity obtained in cross-validation and 80%/75% obtained in testing. Sample size was not statistically predetermined, and investigators were not blinded to group allocation. In validation, the model predicted progression to ophthalmopathy with just under 71% sensitivity and around 72% specificity, a median of around 6.6 months before onset. Most expanded thyroid clonotypes (frequency above 0.001) were also detected in blood, suggesting blood repertoires may reflect thyroid immune responses.

Ophthalmopathy patients had moderately to severely active disease, with a Clinical Activity Score of 3 or more, a NOSPECS grade of 4 or more, and a disease duration of less than 3 months. Exclusion was applied to patients with uncontrolled infections, other autoimmune diseases, pregnancy or lactation. Clinical symptoms, serum thyroxine and TRAb, thyroid ultrasound, and orbital computed tomography formed the basis for the diagnoses. PBMCs were separated from roughly 9.3 ml of fresh peripheral blood using Ficoll-Paque density gradient centrifugation. Total RNA was extracted with Trizol reagent, and quality was checked on an Agilent 2100 Bioanalyzer. Amplification of TCR beta CDR3 regions was carried out from RNA transcripts. For the first round of RT-PCR on the TCR CDR3, the HTBI primer set was used together with the Qiagen OneStep RT-PCR kit. A second multiplex PCR round built the libraries, followed by size selection and purification. Libraries were sequenced paired-end with 100 bp reads on an Illumina HiSeq2000. From the authors' description of their analysis: Raw data were processed with SOAPnuke, discarding reads with adapters, uncalled bases, mean Phred below 15, or no exact constant-primer or identifier match. High-quality paired reads were merged with COPE v1.2.5, and unique nucleotide sequences were defined as clonotypes. Clonotypes were aligned to IMGT TRBV, TRBD and TRBJ reference segments using MiTCR v1.1. Only V-J combinations with frequency above 0.0001, covering approximately 99% of repertoires, were analysed. A TCS score was defined as the ratio between F50 (clonal expansion) and ExV (chaos), using BLOSUM62-based TCRdist between CDR3 peptides within each V-J. Welch's t-statistics and random forest reduced 450 to 600 V-J features to 10 to 15, which were used in a naive Bayes classifier (R e1071). TCRdb applied fastp at Q25 and MiXCR to the public reads, then kept only in-frame beta chains. Every distinct CDR3 protein forms one entry, paired with its most common genes and DNA. The V and J calls and clone size are TCRdb's, not the authors'. This sample lists hundreds of thousands of distinct CDR3 sequences; about 14% were detected once. 12% of the sample is held by the ten biggest clonotypes.

CDR1 SGHRS and CDR2 YFSETQ were looked up in the germline V gene. Including the terminal cysteine and phenylalanine, the CDR3 comprises 17 residues. The sequence is cut down to CDR3 DNA, 51 bases in frame from base 1. At the junction V is shortened by 3 bases and J by 6 bases; bases outside the gene matches: 10. The clonotype originates from a woman aged 45-59 years with Graves' ophthalmopathy. The V and J genes are TRBV5-1 and TRBJ2-7, with 15 bases matching TRBD2. Sequenced input: blood. The CDR3 protein sequence reads: CASSYQMGLAGGAEQYF. The nucleotides are TGCGCCAGCAGCTACCAAATGGGACTAGCGGGAGGTGCCGAGCAGTACTTC.